This section outlines one T cell receptor beta chain sequence together with its context. Its target is unknown. CD45RO negativity and positive selection for CCR7 defined naive CD8 cells, a population that excluded terminally differentiated effector memory CD45RA+ cells. The data were obtained in a study of shared clonotypes between healthy human individuals. Overall study findings and caveats: Generally, estimated richness proved larger in naive subsets than it did in memory subsets. Between a handful of donors, naive CD4 clonotypes were shared at a level of approximately 5%.

Germline trimming cut 0 bases from V and 3 bases from J; bases unmatched to any gene: 1. Germline CDR1 is SEHNR and CDR2 is FQNEAQ (reference sequence). The CDR3 runs 16 residues. Across several immunoSEQ plates, the genomic DNA of each subset was split evenly. The repertoire was sequenced with immunoSEQ multiplex PCR; TCRdb's copy has only in-frame clones and lacks some. Seen here are around 2.1 million clones, just over 90% observed once, and the top ten hold 1.7%. The clonotype originates from a man between 18 and 35 years old in good health. Some clones in this sample may be carry-over from other donors' samples. Sequenced: naive CD8+ T cells from PBMCs. The chain recombines TRBV7-9 with TRBJ1-4; TRBD1 matches at 10 bases. CDR3 in DNA: TGTGCCAGCAGCTTAGCAGGACAGGGGGCTAATGAAAAACTGTTTTTT. It yields the protein CASSLAGQGANEKLFF.